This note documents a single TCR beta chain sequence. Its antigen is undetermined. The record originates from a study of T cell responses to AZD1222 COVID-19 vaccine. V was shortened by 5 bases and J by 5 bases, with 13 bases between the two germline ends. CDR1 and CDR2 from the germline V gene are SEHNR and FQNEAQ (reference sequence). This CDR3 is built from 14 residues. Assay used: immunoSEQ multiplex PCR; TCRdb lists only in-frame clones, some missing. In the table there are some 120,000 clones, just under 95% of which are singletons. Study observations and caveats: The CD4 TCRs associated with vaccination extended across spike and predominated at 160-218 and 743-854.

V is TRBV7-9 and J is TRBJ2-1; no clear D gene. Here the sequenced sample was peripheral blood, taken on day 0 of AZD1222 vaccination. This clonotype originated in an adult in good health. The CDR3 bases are TGTGCCAGCAGCCCCGTCAAGGCTAACAATGAGCAGTTCTTC. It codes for CASSPVKANNEQFF.